The 25 T cell receptor beta chains below come from one sample, sequenced in a study of T cell responses to AZD1222 COVID-19 vaccine. Sequencing was performed with immunoSEQ multiplex PCR; in TCRdb, only in-frame clones are kept and a portion is missing. This sample has about 140,000 clones; 93% occur once, and the top ten carry approximately 12%. The input for sequencing was peripheral blood, taken after recovery from COVID-19. The receptors here all came from an adult who had recovered from COVID-19.

The V call is TRBV30, the J call TRBJ2-1; 10 bases are shared with TRBD2. Germline CDR1 reads GTSNPN; CDR2 reads SVGIG (reference sequence). V lost 7 bases, J lost 6 bases, and 9 bases stayed unmatched. The CDR3 totals 14 residues. The CDR3, as DNA: TGTGCCTCCTCCCAGCGGGAGGGCCCCAATGAGCAGTTCTTC. It codes for CASSQREGPNEQFF.

The CDR3, as DNA: TGTGCCAGCAGTTACCCGGGACTTGACACCTACGAGCAGTACTTC. This encodes CASSYPGLDTYEQYF. V and J are TRBV6-5 and TRBJ2-7; D may be TRBD2 (6 bases). V lost 2 bases and J 2 bases, leaving 13 bases between the germline ends. This CDR3 contains 15 residues. Germline-derived CDR1 and CDR2 are MNHEY and SVGAGI.

The chain uses TRBV30 and TRBJ2-7, with D hard to call. Trimming removed 3 bases from V and 4 bases from J, with 13 bases in between. The CDR3 totals 13 residues. The V gene's germline CDR1 is GTSNPN and CDR2 SVGIG (reference sequence). The CDR3 DNA is TGTGCCTGGAGCCTAAGGCCTACTTACGAGCAGTACTTC. As protein: CAWSLRPTYEQYF.

The chain is built from TRBV5-6 and TRBJ2-7; no definite D call. This CDR3 is built from 13 residues. V lost 4 bases and J 3 bases, leaving 11 bases between the germline ends. Germline-derived CDR1 and CDR2 are SGHDT and YYEEEE. CDR3 DNA sequence: TGTGCCAGCAGCCCCGATGTAGGCTACGAGCAGTACTTC. Translated, it gives CASSPDVGYEQYF.

V and J are TRBV6-5 and TRBJ1-3, with a tentative D call TRBD1 (5 bases). From germline, CDR1 is MNHEY and CDR2 SVGAGI. This CDR3 spans 14 amino acids. The V and J ends lost 6 bases and 3 bases respectively, with 12 bases between them. The CDR3, as DNA: TGTGCCAGCAGCCGCGCGCAGGGTGGAAACACCATATATTTT. It yields the protein CASSRAQGGNTIYF.

A single count supports this clone. The chain couples TRBV5-1 to TRBJ1-1, with D possibly being TRBD1 (5 bases). V was shortened by 3 bases and J by 2 bases, with 8 bases between the two germline ends. Germline CDR1 is SGHRS and CDR2 is YFSETQ. This CDR3 has 13 amino acids. The CDR3 reads CASSWDGNTEAFF. CDR3 DNA: TGCGCCAGCAGCTGGGACGGAAACACTGAAGCTTTCTTT.

J is TRBJ2-3 and V is TRBV2; 8 positions match TRBD1. After removal of 8 bases from V and 2 bases from J, the junction contained 6 bases not matched to a gene. CDR1 is SNHLY and CDR2 is FYNNEI in the germline V gene. The CDR3 loop spans 14 amino acids. CDR3: CASSPGQATDTQYF. Here the CDR3 DNA reads TGTGCCAGCTCCCCGGGACAGGCCACAGATACGCAGTATTTT.

The chain carries TRBV6-1 and TRBJ1-2; 7 nucleotides match TRBD1. J lost 2 bases, V lost 6 bases, and 9 bases had no gene match. This CDR3 region has 15 residues. Per the germline V gene, CDR1 is MNHNS and CDR2 is SASEGT. The CDR3, as DNA: TGTGCCAGCAGATTCCGCGACAGGGCCAACTATGGCTACACCTTC. This translates into CASRFRDRANYGYTF.

This clone was seen just once. The rearrangement links TRBV6-5 to TRBJ2-7; possibly TRBD1 or TRBD2 for D (5 bases each). Germline V CDR1 and CDR2: MNHEY, SVGAGI. CDR3 length: 14 amino acids. Deletions cut 3 bases from V and 5 bases from J, with 14 bases between. As DNA, the CDR3 is TGTGCCAGCAGTTATGGGACGGTCCGGAACGAGCAGTACTTC. This encodes CASSYGTVRNEQYF.

The J gene is TRBJ2-7, the V gene TRBV5-5; D call uncertain. Germline V gene lookup returns CDR1 SGHKS and CDR2 YYEKEE (reference sequence). V gave up 2 bases and J gave up 7 bases, with 19 bases separating them. CDR3 length equals 15 residues. The CDR3 region is CASSFGPTLPREQYF. The CDR3 DNA sequence: TGTGCCAGCAGCTTTGGCCCGACCCTTCCTCGTGAGCAGTACTTC.

This chain links TRBV3-1 (or the pseudogene TRBV3-2) with TRBJ2-1; 7 bases line up with TRBD2. Germline assignment: CDR1 LGHDT and CDR2 YNNKEL (reference sequence). The CDR3 extends over 18 amino acids. The J segment lost 0 bases and the V segment lost 0 bases, leaving 8 bases of the junction unmatched. The CDR3 region has the DNA TGTGCCAGCAGCCAAGATCGTTGGGGCGGGAGCTCCTACAATGAGCAGTTCTTC. Protein product: CASSQDRWGGSSYNEQFF.

The chain uses TRBV9 and TRBJ2-7; 8 nucleotides line up with TRBD2. Germline V gene sequence: CDR1 SGDLS, CDR2 YYNGEE. The V gene end was trimmed by 0 bases and the J gene end by 2 bases; junction bases not matched to a gene: 7. CDR3 length: 16 residues. The CDR3 DNA follows: TGTGCCAGCAGCGTAGCGGAGCGGGAGCCCCCCTACGAGCAGTACTTC. Translation gives CASSVAEREPPYEQYF.

A single count supports this clone. The rearrangement uses TRBV27 and TRBJ2-1; 8 bases map to TRBD2. CDR1 and CDR2 (germline): MNHEY, SMNVEV (reference sequence). With 7 bases clipped from V and 0 bases from J, the junction kept 2 bases outside the gene matches. The CDR3 length is 14 residues. The CDR3 region is CASKREYSYNEQFF. Written as DNA, the CDR3 is TGTGCCAGCAAGCGGGAGTACTCCTACAATGAGCAGTTCTTC.

The gene calls are TRBV5-1 and TRBJ2-2; TRBD1 is a possible D gene (5 bases). This CDR3 is 14 amino acids long. V was trimmed by 6 bases and J by 0 bases, leaving 9 bases between them. CDR1 and CDR2 from the germline V gene are SGHRS and YFSETQ. This chain's CDR3 is CASTDRSNTGELFF. DNA of the CDR3: TGCGCCAGCACCGACAGATCGAACACCGGGGAGCTGTTTTTT.

The J gene is TRBJ2-6, the V gene TRBV5-1, with D tentatively TRBD2 (5 bases). This CDR3 is built from 18 residues. CDR1 and CDR2 (germline): SGHRS, YFSETQ. V was pared by 6 bases and J by 2 bases, with 21 bases between. The CDR3 nucleotides are TGCGCCAGCACCATTCGACCCCCCGCGGGCCCTGGGGCCAACGTCCTGACTTTC. Residues: CASTIRPPAGPGANVLTF.

The chain uses TRBV27 and TRBJ2-7, with 11 bases lining up with TRBD2. The trim removed 4 bases at V and 7 bases at J, leaving 12 bases unmatched. Germline CDR1 is MNHEY and CDR2 is SMNVEV (reference sequence). This CDR3 has 16 residues. As DNA, the CDR3 is TGTGCCAGCAGTTCCTCTGCGGGACTAGCGGCGTTGGAGCAGTACTTC. Translated, it gives CASSSSAGLAALEQYF.

The CDR3 sequence: CASRTEAPEQYF. The CDR3 DNA sequence: TGCGCCAGCAGGACCGAGGCGCCCGAGCAGTACTTC. This chain uses TRBV5-1 with TRBJ2-7; D remains ambiguous. The CDR3 spans 12 residues. V gave up 5 bases and J gave up 6 bases, with 12 bases separating them. Germline CDR1 reads SGHRS; CDR2 reads YFSETQ.

The chain carries TRBV7-9 and TRBJ2-5; 9 nucleotides line up with TRBD1. The trim removed 5 bases at V and 3 bases at J, leaving 13 bases unmatched. Per germline, CDR1 SEHNR and CDR2 FQNEAQ (reference sequence). The CDR3 length is 17 residues. This CDR3 reads CASSQTTGTGSEETQYF. As DNA, the CDR3 is TGTGCCAGCAGCCAAACTACCGGGACAGGGTCAGAAGAGACCCAGTACTTC.

The chain is built from TRBV28 and TRBJ2-3; 7 bases line up with TRBD1. V trimming: 6 bases; J trimming: 2 bases; junction bases outside the gene matches: 8. The germline CDR1 and CDR2 sequences are MDHEN and SYDVKM. The CDR3 runs to 15 residues. CDR3 region: CASRLTDRVTDTQYF. The DNA of the CDR3 is TGTGCCAGCAGACTTACTGACAGGGTCACAGATACGCAGTATTTT.

For the CDR3, the DNA is TGCGCCAGCAATCGGGGTTCCCCCTACGAGCAGTACTTC. This codes for CASNRGSPYEQYF. This chain joins TRBV10-2 and TRBJ2-7, with D maybe TRBD2 (5 bases). This CDR3 has 13 amino acids. Germline-derived CDR1 and CDR2 are WSHSY and SAAADI. Trimming stripped 7 bases from V and 2 bases from J, with 12 bases between.

The CDR3 reads CASRIRAEAFF. The CDR3 region has the DNA TGTGCCAGCAGGATTCGGGCTGAAGCTTTCTTT. The chain carries TRBV6-5 and TRBJ1-1; the D is unclear. From germline, CDR1 is MNHEY and CDR2 SVGAGI. The CDR3 totals 11 residues. Trimming cost V 6 bases and J 6 bases, with 8 bases left between them.

The chain combines TRBV20-1 with TRBJ2-7, with a possible D match to TRBD2 (5 bases). Per germline, CDR1 DFQATT and CDR2 SNEGSKA (reference sequence). This CDR3 comprises 15 residues. Trimming removed 3 bases from V and 3 bases from J, with 18 bases in between. The CDR3 loop is CSASLTAFRGYEQYF. In DNA, the CDR3 is TGCAGTGCTAGTCTGACTGCCTTTCGGGGCTACGAGCAGTACTTC.

The chain joins TRBV25-1 to TRBJ1-6, with TRBD1 matching 7 bases. Trimming removed 4 bases from V and 11 bases from J; junction bases left unmatched: 5. Germline values: CDR1 MGHDK, CDR2 SYGVNS. This CDR3 is built from 13 residues. The CDR3 DNA reads as TGTGCCAGCAGTGGTCAGGGGGGTACACCCCTCCACTTT. Protein: CASSGQGGTPLHF.

The chain joins TRBV7-9 to TRBJ2-7; 7 bases map to TRBD2. Unmatched junction bases numbered 15, after V lost 5 bases and J lost 2 bases. CDR3 length: 17 residues. Per germline, CDR1 SEHNR and CDR2 FQNEAQ (reference sequence). The CDR3 is CASSPRLAAGATYEQYF. As DNA, the CDR3 is TGTGCCAGCAGCCCTCGACTAGCTGCCGGGGCCACCTACGAGCAGTACTTC.

The chain has TRBV28 and TRBJ1-5, with 7 bases matching TRBD1. Germline V gene sequence: CDR1 MDHEN, CDR2 SYDVKM. After removal of 7 bases from V and 1 base from J, the junction contained 10 bases not matched to a gene. The CDR3 loop spans 16 amino acids. The CDR3 DNA sequence: TGTGCCAGCATCACACTAGGGGGCTTAAGCAATCAGCCCCAGCATTTT. It translates to CASITLGGLSNQPQHF.